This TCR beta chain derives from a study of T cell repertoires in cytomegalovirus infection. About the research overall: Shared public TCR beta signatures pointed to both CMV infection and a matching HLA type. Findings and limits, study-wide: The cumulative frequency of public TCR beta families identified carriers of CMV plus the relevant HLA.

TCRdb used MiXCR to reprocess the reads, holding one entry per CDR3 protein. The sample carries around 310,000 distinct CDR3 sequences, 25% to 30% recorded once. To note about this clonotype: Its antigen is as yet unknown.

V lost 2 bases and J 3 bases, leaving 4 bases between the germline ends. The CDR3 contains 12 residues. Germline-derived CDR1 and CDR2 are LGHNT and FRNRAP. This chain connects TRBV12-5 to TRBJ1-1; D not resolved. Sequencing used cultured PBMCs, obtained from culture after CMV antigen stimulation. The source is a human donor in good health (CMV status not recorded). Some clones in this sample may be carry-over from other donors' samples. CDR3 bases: TGTGCTAGTGGTTTGAGGGACACTGAAGCTTTCTTT. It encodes CASGLRDTEAFF.